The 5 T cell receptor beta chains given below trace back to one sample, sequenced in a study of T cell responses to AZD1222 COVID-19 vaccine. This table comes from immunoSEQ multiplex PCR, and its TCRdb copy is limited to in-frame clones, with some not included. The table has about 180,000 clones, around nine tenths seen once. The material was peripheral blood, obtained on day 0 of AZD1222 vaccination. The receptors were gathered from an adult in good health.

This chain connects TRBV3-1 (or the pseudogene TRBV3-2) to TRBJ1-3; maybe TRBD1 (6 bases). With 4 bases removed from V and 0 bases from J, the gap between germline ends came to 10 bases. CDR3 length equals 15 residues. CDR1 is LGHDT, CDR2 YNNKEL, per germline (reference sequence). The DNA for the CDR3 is TGTGCCAGCAGCCCCGGACAGTTCTCTGGAAACACCATATATTTT. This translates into CASSPGQFSGNTIYF.

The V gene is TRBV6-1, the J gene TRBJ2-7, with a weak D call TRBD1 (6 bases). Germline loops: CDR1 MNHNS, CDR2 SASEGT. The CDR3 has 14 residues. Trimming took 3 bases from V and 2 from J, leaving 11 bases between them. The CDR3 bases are TGTGCCAGCAGTGAGATCTCAGGGGCCTACGAGCAGTACTTC. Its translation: CASSEISGAYEQYF.

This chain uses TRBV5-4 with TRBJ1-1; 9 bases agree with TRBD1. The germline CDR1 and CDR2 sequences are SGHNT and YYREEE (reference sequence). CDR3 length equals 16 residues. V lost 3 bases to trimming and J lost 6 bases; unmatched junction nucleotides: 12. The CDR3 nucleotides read TGTGCCAGCAGCTCAGGCCGGGACAGGGTTCGATCTGAAGCTTTCTTT. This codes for CASSSGRDRVRSEAFF.

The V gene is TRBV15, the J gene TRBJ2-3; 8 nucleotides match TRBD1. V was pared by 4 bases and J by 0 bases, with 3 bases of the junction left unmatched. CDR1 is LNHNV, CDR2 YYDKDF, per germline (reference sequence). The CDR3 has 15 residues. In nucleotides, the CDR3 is TGTGCCACCAGCAACCGGGACAGGAGCACAGATACGCAGTATTTT. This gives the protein CATSNRDRSTDTQYF.

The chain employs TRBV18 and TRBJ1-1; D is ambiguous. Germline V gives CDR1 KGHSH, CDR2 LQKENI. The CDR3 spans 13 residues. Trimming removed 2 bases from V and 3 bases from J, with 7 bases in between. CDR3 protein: CASSPGFDTEAFF. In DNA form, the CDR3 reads TGTGCCAGCTCACCAGGGTTCGACACTGAAGCTTTCTTT.